This entry is about one TCR beta chain. This sample is part of a study of blood T cell repertoires in COVID-19. About the research overall: Researchers got acute and convalescent COVID-19 samples from the United States, Italy and Spain. Sources were T cells, B-cell-depleted T cells, or PBMCs; the material itself was cDNA or gDNA.

Germline V lookup: CDR1 MNHEY, CDR2 SVGEGT. V lost 2 bases and J 0 bases, leaving 12 bases between the germline ends. The CDR3 length is 16 residues. In the source study's methods: Estimates of nucleated cell counts were drawn from the amplification of reference gene primers. Libraries were prepared by immunoSEQ multiplex PCR; TCRdb keeps only in-frame clonotypes and omits some of them. V and J calls and clone size are given by that table; D and trimming were obtained from the DNA. The sample holds nearly 50,000 clones; roughly 84% are singletons and the top ten take approximately 14%. The clonotype comes from a human donor in a cohort sampled during active COVID-19. The chain links TRBV6-2 or TRBV6-3 to TRBJ2-3; D gene unclear. Input material: peripheral blood. CDR3 nucleotide sequence: TGTGCCAGCAGTTACAGCCGGATGACTAGCACAGATACGCAGTATTTT. This translates into CASSYSRMTSTDTQYF.